This section outlines one TCR beta chain sequence together with its context. Antigen unknown. Germline V gives CDR1 SGHNT, CDR2 YYREEE (reference sequence). V was clipped by 2 bases and J by 7 bases, with 9 bases between them. The CDR3 length is 13 residues. These data come from a study of OX40 agonist ivuxolimab in advanced cancers. General study points: Expanded peripheral T-cell antigen specificity went undetermined. In a subset of nonresponders, normalized T-cell clonal expansion was also low. Averaging showed that CD8+ T cells had more expanded clones than CD4+ did. Clonal expansion from baseline to week 6 occurred in both CD4+ and CD8+ T cells.

Profiled with immunoSEQ multiplex PCR; TCRdb holds only in-frame clones, not every one. In the table there are 40,000 to 55,000 clones, 80% to 90% of which are singletons. The sequencing here drew on CD4+ or CD8+ T cells sorted from blood, taken in a trial of the OX40 agonist ivuxolimab. The sequence was collected from an adult with an advanced solid tumor such as melanoma, head and neck, liver or kidney cancer. This chain links TRBV5-4 with TRBJ2-2, with D possibly TRBD1 on 6 matching bases. The CDR3: CASSFQGYGELFF. In DNA form, the CDR3 reads TGTGCCAGCAGCTTCCAGGGGTACGGGGAGCTGTTTTTT.